The 32 T cell receptor beta chains listed next were all sequenced from one sample in a study of PD-L1 blockade in urothelial cancer. Assay used: immunoSEQ multiplex PCR; TCRdb lists only in-frame clones, some missing. This sample has just over 50,000 clones, with about 90% found just once. Material: PBMCs, obtained around atezolizumab (anti-PD-L1) treatment. These receptors were collected from a man aged 55 to 69 with urothelial cancer.

The chain uses TRBV6-5 and TRBJ1-5; TRBD1 matches 9 bases. The CDR3 runs to 15 residues. Germline loops: CDR1 MNHEY, CDR2 SVGAGI. Germline trimming cut 7 bases from V and 4 bases from J; bases unmatched to any gene: 8. The CDR3 protein is CASNPTGGQNQPQHF. In DNA, the CDR3 is TGTGCCAGCAACCCGACAGGGGGTCAGAATCAGCCCCAGCATTTT.

The chain combines TRBV19 with TRBJ1-5; D may be TRBD1 (6 bases). The V end lost 5 bases, the J end lost 7 bases, and 15 bases lay between the germline ends. Germline lookup yields CDR1 LNHDA and CDR2 SQIVND (reference sequence). The CDR3 contains 14 residues. The CDR3 DNA is TGTGCCAGTAGTGATCGGGGGGCAGAGCAGCCCCAGCATTTT. It codes for CASSDRGAEQPQHF.

A remark on this clone: At one boundary the junction diverges from the germline segment, which might be a read error. The chain employs TRBV7-7 and TRBJ2-3, with 7 bases lining up with TRBD2. Germline values: CDR1 SSHAT, CDR2 FNYEAQ (reference sequence). There are 15 residues in the CDR3. For the CDR3, the DNA is TGTGCTAGCAGCTTAGGTAGCGGGTTCACAGATACGCAGTATTTT. Protein: CASSLGSGFTDTQYF.

The chain has TRBV19 and TRBJ2-1, with TRBD2 matching 11 bases. The CDR3 runs 16 residues. Trimming at V came to 3 bases and at J to 4 bases, leaving 5 bases not matched to a gene. Germline V gene data show CDR1 as LNHDA and CDR2 as SQIVND (reference sequence). As DNA, the CDR3 is TGTGCCAGTAGTATCGGGCTAGCGGGAGGTTACAATGAGCAGTTCTTC. Its translation: CASSIGLAGGYNEQFF. Based on the CDR3 plus reference TRBV19 and TRBJ2-1, the full variable domain is DGGITQSPKYLFRKEGQNVTLSCEQNLNHDAMYWYRQDPGQGLRLIYYSQIVNDFQKGDIAEGYSVSREKKESFPLTVTSAQKNPTAFYLCASSIGLAGGYNEQFFGPGTRLTVL.

V gene TRBV7-3 combines with J gene TRBJ2-3; TRBD1 matches 7 bases. This CDR3 contains 14 residues. V trimming: 5 bases; J trimming: 5 bases; junction bases outside the gene matches: 7. Germline V gives CDR1 SGHTA, CDR2 FQGTGA. CDR3 loop: CASSQDSGGDTQYF. For the CDR3, the DNA is TGTGCCAGCAGCCAGGACTCAGGGGGAGATACGCAGTATTTT.

The V and J genes are TRBV18 and TRBJ1-1, with D hard to call. CDR1 is KGHSH, CDR2 LQKENI, per germline. Trimming took off 1 base at V and 2 bases at J, with 8 bases between the two ends. This CDR3 spans 14 amino acids. The CDR3 reads CASSPLQYNTEAFF. As DNA, the CDR3 is TGTGCCAGCTCACCACTTCAGTACAACACTGAAGCTTTCTTT.

The chain employs TRBV6-5 and TRBJ1-3, with TRBD1 identical over 7 bases. V lost 6 bases to trimming and J lost 0 bases; unmatched junction nucleotides: 5. This CDR3 is 15 amino acids long. Per the germline V gene, CDR1 is MNHEY and CDR2 is SVGAGI. CDR3 loop: CASRRQGISGNTIYF. CDR3 in DNA: TGTGCCAGCAGACGACAGGGAATCTCTGGAAACACCATATATTTT.

This clone was detected once. The chain is built from TRBV9 and TRBJ1-1; D perhaps matches TRBD1 (6 bases). There are 15 residues in the CDR3. Germline V CDR1 and CDR2: SGDLS, YYNGEE. V lost 0 bases, J lost 5 bases, and 14 bases lay in between. CDR3 region: CASSVDFEGGTEAFF. In nucleotides, the CDR3 is TGTGCCAGCAGCGTAGATTTTGAGGGGGGGACTGAAGCTTTCTTT. The complete variable domain, with remaining parts taken from reference TRBV9 and TRBJ1-1, reads DSGVTQTPKHLITATGQRVTLRCSPRSGDLSVYWYQQSLDQGLQFLIQYYNGEERAKGNILERFSAQQFPDLHSELNLSSLELGDSALYFCASSVDFEGGTEAFFGQGTRLTVV.

The chain employs TRBV6-1 and TRBJ1-1; TRBD1 matches 9 bases. The V gene's germline CDR1 is MNHNS and CDR2 SASEGT. The CDR3 spans 14 residues. J gave up 5 bases and V 5 bases, and 6 bases lay outside the gene matches. CDR3: CASSSGQGITEAFF. The DNA for the CDR3 is TGTGCCAGCAGTTCTGGACAGGGGATTACTGAAGCTTTCTTT.

The chain carries TRBV9 and TRBJ1-1; 7 bases fit TRBD1. Germline CDR1 reads SGDLS; CDR2 reads YYNGEE. With V trimmed by 1 base and J by 1 base, 16 bases remained unmatched. CDR3 length: 19 amino acids. CDR3 region: CASSVNPLKGAERNTEAFF. In nucleotides, the CDR3 is TGTGCCAGCAGCGTAAACCCCCTGAAGGGGGCAGAAAGGAACACTGAAGCTTTCTTT. Based on the CDR3 plus reference TRBV9 and TRBJ1-1, the full variable domain is DSGVTQTPKHLITATGQRVTLRCSPRSGDLSVYWYQQSLDQGLQFLIQYYNGEERAKGNILERFSAQQFPDLHSELNLSSLELGDSALYFCASSVNPLKGAERNTEAFFGQGTRLTVV.

This clone has a handful of counts. The rearrangement links TRBV2 to TRBJ1-1; 9 nucleotides match TRBD1. The trim removed 5 bases at V and 5 bases at J, leaving 9 bases unmatched. The germline CDR1 and CDR2 sequences are SNHLY and FYNNEI. This CDR3 has 15 amino acids. CDR3 region: CASSTTGGGLTEAFF. The CDR3 nucleotides are TGTGCCAGCAGTACTACAGGGGGCGGCCTTACTGAAGCTTTCTTT.

This clone was seen a single time. The chain couples TRBV9 to TRBJ1-5, with D hard to call. The germline V and J ends were trimmed by 2 bases and 3 bases, with 9 bases remaining between them. Germline lookup yields CDR1 SGDLS and CDR2 YYNGEE. The CDR3 has 14 residues. The CDR3 region has the DNA TGTGCCAGCAGCGTGGAGGCCGACAATCAGCCCCAGCATTTT. Translating gives CASSVEADNQPQHF.

The chain has TRBV2 and TRBJ1-4; D unclear. The CDR3 contains 13 residues. The V end lost 7 bases, the J end lost 8 bases, and 14 bases lay between the germline ends. Per germline, CDR1 SNHLY and CDR2 FYNNEI. CDR3 loop: CASTEGLAEKLFF. In DNA form, the CDR3 reads TGTGCCAGCACCGAGGGCCTGGCGGAAAAACTGTTTTTT.

The V gene is TRBV9, the J gene TRBJ2-1; 8 bases are a match to TRBD2. The length of the CDR3 is 20 residues. Germline CDR1 and CDR2: SGDLS and YYNGEE. V gave up 0 bases and J gave up 0 bases; unmatched junction bases: 14. CDR3 DNA: TGTGCCAGCAGCGTAGCTACTTGGGCTAGCGGGCGTAGCTCCTACAATGAGCAGTTCTTC. It translates to CASSVATWASGRSSYNEQFF.

V usage is TRBV6-1 and J usage is TRBJ1-6, with D maybe TRBD1 (6 bases). Germline V gene data show CDR1 as MNHNS and CDR2 as SASEGT. The CDR3 is 16 amino acids. The ends were cut back, 2 bases at V and 8 bases at J, with 16 bases in the middle. The CDR3 nucleotides are TGTGCCAGCAGTGAAAGGTTGGGGGCCGGGGATTCACCCCTCCACTTT. Protein: CASSERLGAGDSPLHF.

The chain links TRBV6-1 to TRBJ2-5; possibly TRBD1 for D (6 bases). Trimming left V 1 base short and J 5 bases short, with 8 bases between. Per germline, CDR1 MNHNS and CDR2 SASEGT. CDR3 length equals 13 residues. The CDR3 region has the DNA TGTGCCAGCAGTGAAGGGGGGCACGAGACCCAGTACTTC. It is translated as CASSEGGHETQYF.

This sequence joins TRBV10-3 and TRBJ2-3; TRBD1 is a possible D gene (5 bases). Per germline, CDR1 ENHRY and CDR2 SYGVKD. This CDR3 comprises 17 residues. The V end lost 0 bases, the J end lost 0 bases, and 13 bases lay between the germline ends. The CDR3 sequence is CAISESGIDRSTDTQYF. In DNA form, the CDR3 reads TGTGCCATCAGTGAGTCTGGGATTGACAGAAGCACAGATACGCAGTATTTT.

This CDR3 reads CASRAQVSVNQPQHF. CDR3 in DNA: TGTGCCAGTAGGGCACAGGTTTCGGTAAATCAGCCCCAGCATTTT. This chain links TRBV19 with TRBJ1-5; perhaps TRBD1 as D (5 bases). CDR3 size: 15 residues. V shed 6 bases and J shed 4 bases, with 16 bases lying between them. Germline values: CDR1 LNHDA, CDR2 SQIVND (reference sequence).

This clone has only one observation. For the CDR3, the DNA is TGCAGCGTTGAGCGGCGGGTAGCTAATGAAAAACTGTTTTTT. Its translation is CSVERRVANEKLFF. The J gene is TRBJ1-4, the V gene TRBV29-1; D is unclear. Trimming removed 3 bases from V and 3 bases from J, with 11 bases in between. The V gene's germline CDR1 is SQVTM and CDR2 ANQGSEA. The CDR3 has 14 amino acids.

The chain couples TRBV7-9 to TRBJ1-5; D ambiguous. Looked up from germline, CDR1 is SEHNR and CDR2 is FQNEAQ (reference sequence). The CDR3 loop spans 16 amino acids. Trimming removed 1 base at V and 2 bases at J, with 12 bases between. CDR3 residues: CASSLGRGNGNQPQHF. The CDR3 DNA is TGTGCCAGCAGCTTAGGCCGAGGAAATGGCAATCAGCCCCAGCATTTT.

The chain recombines TRBV7-9 with TRBJ2-7, with D unresolved. Germline lookup yields CDR1 SEHNR and CDR2 FQNEAQ (reference sequence). This CDR3 is 12 amino acids long. The V and J ends lost 5 bases and 3 bases respectively, with 8 bases between them. Here the CDR3 reads CASSIDNYEQYF. In nucleotides, the CDR3 is TGTGCCAGCAGCATCGACAACTACGAGCAGTACTTC.

The chain uses TRBV7-2 and TRBJ2-3; TRBD1 is a possible D gene (6 bases). The germline V gene has CDR1 SGHTA and CDR2 FQGNSA. Trimming removed 5 bases from V and 5 bases from J, with 11 bases in between. The length of the CDR3 is 13 residues. The CDR3 region has the DNA TGTGCCAGCAGCCTCCAAGGGGGAGATACGCAGTATTTT. It translates to CASSLQGGDTQYF.

This chain connects TRBV4-1 to TRBJ2-2, with 7 positions matching TRBD2. The germline V gene has CDR1 MGHRA and CDR2 YSYEKL. With 5 bases clipped from V and 6 bases from J, the junction kept 12 bases outside the gene matches. The CDR3 has 16 amino acids. The CDR3 loop is CASSDRTRGGPGELFF. CDR3 nucleotide sequence: TGCGCCAGCAGCGACCGGACTAGAGGAGGTCCCGGGGAGCTGTTTTTT.

The genes are TRBV6-5 and TRBJ1-4, with 9 bases fitting TRBD1. Germline trimming cut 3 bases from V and 8 bases from J; bases unmatched to any gene: 10. This CDR3 comprises 16 residues. Germline CDR1 reads MNHEY; CDR2 reads SVGAGI. The CDR3 coding sequence is TGTGCCAGCAGTTATCGCCCGGGACAGGGAAACGAAAAACTGTTTTTT. The encoded protein is CASSYRPGQGNEKLFF.

The chain recombines TRBV29-1 with TRBJ2-1; 7 bases agree with TRBD2. This CDR3 comprises 14 residues. V dropped 7 bases and J dropped 4; count of bases not matched to a gene: 10. Germline V gene lookup returns CDR1 SQVTM and CDR2 ANQGSEA. The chain's CDR3 is CSANWLAEYNEQFF. CDR3 coding DNA: TGCAGCGCCAATTGGCTAGCGGAGTACAATGAGCAGTTCTTC.

This chain uses TRBV5-1 with TRBJ1-1; a possible D gene is TRBD1 (5 bases). CDR1 SGHRS and CDR2 YFSETQ come from the germline V gene. The CDR3 length is 14 residues. Trimming removed 7 bases at V and 1 base at J, with 14 bases between. In DNA form, the CDR3 reads TGCGCCAGCGCCATTATGACAGCGAACACTGAAGCTTTCTTT. As protein: CASAIMTANTEAFF.

A single count supports this clone. The chain combines TRBV10-3 with TRBJ1-6, with 7 bases lining up with TRBD1. The CDR3 has 14 amino acids. With V trimmed by 2 bases and J by 10 bases, 5 bases remained unmatched. Germline V gene data show CDR1 as ENHRY and CDR2 as SYGVKD. The CDR3 DNA sequence: TGTGCCATCAGTGAGCAGGGGGAGCGGTCACCCCTCCACTTT. Translation: CAISEQGERSPLHF.

This sequence joins TRBV7-3 and TRBJ2-7; possibly TRBD1 for D (5 bases). CDR3 length: 14 amino acids. The ends were cut back, 3 bases at V and 0 bases at J, with 9 bases in the middle. CDR1 and CDR2 (germline): SGHTA, FQGTGA. DNA of the CDR3: TGTGCCAGCAGCTTCCAGGGCTTCTCCTACGAGCAGTACTTC. Translation gives CASSFQGFSYEQYF.

The chain joins TRBV9 to TRBJ1-1; D is possibly TRBD1 (5 bases). Germline V CDR1 and CDR2: SGDLS, YYNGEE. Trimming stripped 2 bases from V and 4 bases from J, with 12 bases between. The CDR3 extends over 14 amino acids. In nucleotides, the CDR3 is TGTGCCAGCAGCGTGGGGGGGATCAGCACTGAAGCTTTCTTT. This encodes CASSVGGISTEAFF.

This chain uses TRBV5-1 with TRBJ2-5; tentatively, D is TRBD2 (5 bases). V was trimmed by 4 bases and J by 0 bases, leaving 7 bases between them. Germline CDR1 SGHRS, CDR2 YFSETQ. The CDR3 consists of 13 residues. CDR3 bases: TGCGCCAGCAGCGCGGGCTACCAAGAGACCCAGTACTTC. Protein: CASSAGYQETQYF.

This chain uses TRBV29-1 with TRBJ1-4; D remains unclear. Trimming took 0 bases from V and 7 from J, leaving 18 bases between them. CDR1 SQVTM and CDR2 ANQGSEA come from the germline V gene. This CDR3 spans 16 amino acids. The CDR3 region is CSVEDPILLSGEKLFF. The CDR3 nucleotides read TGCAGCGTTGAAGATCCAATTTTACTGAGTGGTGAAAAACTGTTTTTT.

The rearrangement uses TRBV4-3 and TRBJ2-7, with 9 bases lining up with TRBD1. CDR3 length: 16 residues. Germline assignment: CDR1 LGHNA and CDR2 YSLEER. V gave up 4 bases and J gave up 5 bases; unmatched junction bases: 12. CDR3 residues: CASSRGTGTGSDEQYF. The DNA for the CDR3 is TGCGCCAGCAGCCGGGGAACCGGGACAGGGAGTGACGAGCAGTACTTC.